This T cell receptor beta chain was identified in a study of Ad26.COV2.S vaccination and SARS-CoV-2 variants. On the study more broadly: A COV1001 Ad26.COV2.S trial-arm participant provided the sample.

Per germline, CDR1 SGHDT and CDR2 YYEEEE. The CDR3 has 16 amino acids. V was trimmed by 0 bases and J by 2 bases, leaving 13 bases between them. Repertoires were generated with immunoSEQ multiplex PCR, while TCRdb's copy carries only in-frame clones and drops some. The sample has about 390,000 clones, about 92% seen once. The count of this clone is one. Treatment: some 20 received Ad26.COV2.S at low or high dose, single or two shots; about 5 received placebo; per-sample allocation not given. Sampling was done on day 63 after the first vaccine or placebo injection. This rearrangement joins TRBV5-6 to TRBJ2-3; D is perhaps TRBD2 (7 bases). The source was peripheral blood, collected in a trial of Ad26.COV2.S vaccine versus placebo. This receptor was obtained from a person between 18 and 65 years old who received the Ad26.COV2.S COVID-19 vaccine or a placebo. CDR3 residues: CASSLAAGANTDTQYF. CDR3 sequence (DNA): TGTGCCAGCAGCTTGGCCGCGGGGGCCAACACAGATACGCAGTATTTT.